The source of this T cell receptor (beta chain) is a study of T cell changes during pregnancy in multiple sclerosis. The germline V gene encodes CDR1 SGHVS and CDR2 FNYEAQ. After removal of 1 base from V and 0 bases from J, the junction contained 11 bases not matched to a gene. The CDR3 loop spans 18 amino acids. Using immunoSEQ multiplex PCR, the repertoire was profiled, and TCRdb retains in-frame clones only, with some absent. The profile covers under 55,000 clones, with 93% appearing a single time and about 1.9% taken by the ten largest. Specimen: peripheral blood, collected in the second trimester of pregnancy. The chain links TRBV7-6 to TRBJ1-1, with 7 nucleotides matching TRBD1. The TCR originated in a female donor with multiple sclerosis, enrolled in a pregnancy study. The CDR3: CASSLVIRDRGLNTEAFF. As DNA, the CDR3 is TGTGCCAGCAGCTTAGTAATACGGGACAGAGGGCTGAACACTGAAGCTTTCTTT.